The T cell receptor (beta chain) described here comes from a study of brain metastases from non-small cell lung cancer (dated by TCRdb to about 2019). Broadly, across the study: The study profiled the immune microenvironment of paired resected primary tumors and brain metastases from non-small-cell lung cancer patients.

As for this clone: What antigen it recognizes has not been identified. One base away there is no much larger clone; base qualities are not given.

Receptor amplification or capture employed the immunoSEQ multiplex PCR assay. T-cell receptor beta chain repertoire sequencing was carried out together with a 770-gene immune expression panel. In TCRdb, the immuneACCESS table is reduced to in-frame sequences with V and J assigned. These tables do not hold every clone; where another copy was compared, an unresolved V gene accounts for under half, and the others remain unexplained. A total of a few thousand clones appear in this sample, roughly 84% of them only once. Of the sample, about 6% is held by the ten largest clones. The cohort comprised approximately 39 patients with surgically resected non-small-cell lung cancer who had both primary tumor and brain metastasis specimens. The tumor specimens consisted of archival formalin-fixed, paraffin-embedded tissues. Study-level results and caveats: Lower T-cell infiltration was exhibited by brain metastases compared with primary tumors (P < 0.001). Compared with the matched primary tumors, T-cell clones appeared to be expanded in approximately 70% of brain metastases. Paired brain metastases and primary tumors largely shared TCR repertoires, although T-cell densities in the metastases were sparse.

CDR1 and CDR2, per the germline V gene, are WSHSY and SAAADI. V has 3 bases trimmed and J has 6 bases trimmed; junction bases matching no gene number 5. Inclusive of the bounding cysteine and phenylalanine, the CDR3 is 14 residues long. Only the CDR3 part of the read is kept: 42 bases, read in frame from the first base. The sample comprised primary lung tumor tissue. Reading the label with the study, this specimen's cell subset or site is: primary lung tumor paired with brain metastasis. The V gene is TRBV10-2 and the J gene is TRBJ1-5, with TRBD1 matching 7 junction bases. This TCR derives from a donor over 35 with non-small cell lung cancer. The DNA sequence reads TGCGCCAGCAGTGATCCGACAGGGAGTCAGCCCCAGCATTTT. It is translated as CASSDPTGSQPQHF.